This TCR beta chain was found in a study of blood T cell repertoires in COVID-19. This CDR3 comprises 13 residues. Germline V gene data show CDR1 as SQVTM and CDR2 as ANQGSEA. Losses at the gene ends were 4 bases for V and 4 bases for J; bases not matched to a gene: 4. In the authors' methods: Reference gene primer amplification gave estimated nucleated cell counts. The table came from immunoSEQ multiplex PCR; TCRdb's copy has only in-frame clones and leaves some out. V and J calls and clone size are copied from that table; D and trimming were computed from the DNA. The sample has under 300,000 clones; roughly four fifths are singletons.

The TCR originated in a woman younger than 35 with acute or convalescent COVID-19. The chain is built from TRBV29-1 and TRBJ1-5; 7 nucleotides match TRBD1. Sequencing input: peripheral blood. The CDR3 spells CSVAGTENQPQHF. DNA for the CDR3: TGCAGCGTTGCCGGGACAGAGAATCAGCCCCAGCATTTT.